Listed below are T cell receptor beta chains from one sample, sequenced in a study of T cells in Graves' hyperthyroidism and ophthalmopathy. Via MiXCR, TCRdb re-called the multiplex PCR reads, giving one row per CDR3 protein. The data show roughly 500,000 distinct CDR3 sequences, roughly 46% seen once. Specimen: peripheral blood or thyroid tissue (not recorded which). These receptors were taken from an adult woman with Graves' disease, either hyperthyroidism or ophthalmopathy (not recorded which). Each CDR3 is given with its conserved first and last residue. The D gene is left open where the match is weak. Clone size is stated in some rows and not others, as once, few, many or a class when expanded.

abundance: once; d_gene: NA; v_gene: TRBV6-1; len: 15; j_gene: TRBJ1-1; CDR3aa: CASMIRERGGTEAFF; CDR3nt: TGTGCCAGCATGATAAGGGAGCGGGGGGGGACTGAAGCTTTCTTT
abundance: NA; d_gene: NA; v_gene: TRBV2; len: 14; j_gene: TRBJ1-1; CDR3aa: CASTMGLVNTEAFF; CDR3nt: TGTGCCAGCACTATGGGACTTGTGAACACTGAAGCTTTCTTT
abundance: few; d_gene: NA; v_gene: TRBV10-3; len: 14; j_gene: TRBJ2-2; CDR3aa: CAISAPERTGELFF; CDR3nt: TGTGCCATCAGTGCACCCGAGAGGACCGGGGAGCTGTTTTTT
abundance: NA; d_gene: TRBD2; v_gene: TRBV2; len: 13; j_gene: TRBJ2-5; CDR3aa: CASSDGGAETQYF; CDR3nt: TGTGCCAGCAGTGACGGGGGGGCGGAGACCCAGTACTTC
abundance: NA; d_gene: TRBD2; v_gene: TRBV7-2; len: 15; j_gene: TRBJ2-2; CDR3aa: CASSPGLVGAGELFF; CDR3nt: TGTGCCAGCAGCCCGGGACTAGTGGGCGCCGGGGAGCTGTTTTTT
abundance: NA; d_gene: NA; v_gene: TRBV28; len: 13; j_gene: TRBJ2-7; CDR3aa: CASRQGFSYEQYF; CDR3nt: TGTGCCAGCAGACAGGGATTCTCCTACGAGCAGTACTTC
abundance: NA; d_gene: NA; v_gene: TRBV12-3/TRBV12-4; len: 12; j_gene: TRBJ1-2; CDR3aa: CASMRGDYGYTF; CDR3nt: TGTGCCAGCATGCGGGGTGACTATGGCTACACCTTC
abundance: NA; d_gene: NA; v_gene: TRBV20-1; len: 13; j_gene: TRBJ1-6; CDR3aa: CSAPGVGRSPLHF; CDR3nt: TGCAGTGCCCCGGGAGTGGGCAGATCACCCCTCCACTTT
abundance: NA; d_gene: NA; v_gene: TRBV3-1; len: 14; j_gene: TRBJ2-5; CDR3aa: CASSRLTGQETQYF; CDR3nt: TGTGCCAGCAGCCGGCTGACAGGTCAAGAGACCCAGTACTTC
abundance: NA; d_gene: NA; v_gene: TRBV25-1; len: 12; j_gene: TRBJ1-1; CDR3aa: CASLRQMGEAFF; CDR3nt: TGTGCCAGCTTAAGACAGATGGGTGAAGCTTTCTTT
abundance: NA; d_gene: NA; v_gene: TRBV15; len: 15; j_gene: TRBJ1-5; CDR3aa: CATSAELHSNQPQHF; CDR3nt: TGTGCCACCAGCGCAGAGTTACATAGCAATCAGCCCCAGCATTTT
abundance: few; d_gene: NA; v_gene: TRBV18; len: 14; j_gene: TRBJ2-5; CDR3aa: CASSPSGGVVTQYF; CDR3nt: TGTGCCAGCTCACCAAGCGGAGGGGTTGTGACCCAGTACTTC
abundance: many; d_gene: TRBD1; v_gene: TRBV4-2; len: 15; j_gene: TRBJ2-2; CDR3aa: CASSQTGGSAGELFF; CDR3nt: TGTGCCAGCAGCCAAACAGGGGGTTCCGCCGGGGAGCTGTTTTTT
abundance: many; d_gene: NA; v_gene: TRBV12-3/TRBV12-4; len: 13; j_gene: TRBJ1-6; CDR3aa: CASTPGGYSPLHF; CDR3nt: TGTGCCAGCACCCCCGGAGGCTATTCACCCCTCCACTTT
abundance: many; d_gene: TRBD2; v_gene: TRBV20-1; len: 13; j_gene: TRBJ2-7; CDR3aa: CSAWTSGPHEQYF; CDR3nt: TGCAGTGCTTGGACTAGCGGGCCCCACGAGCAGTACTTC
abundance: few; d_gene: NA; v_gene: TRBV28; len: 13; j_gene: TRBJ2-7; CDR3aa: CASSFYSSYEQYF; CDR3nt: TGTGCCAGCAGTTTCTATAGCTCCTACGAGCAGTACTTC
abundance: many; d_gene: NA; v_gene: TRBV7-6; len: 14; j_gene: TRBJ1-5; CDR3aa: CASSLLQGSQPQHF; CDR3nt: TGTGCCAGCAGCTTACTTCAGGGGTCCCAGCCCCAGCATTTT
abundance: many; d_gene: NA; v_gene: TRBV7-8; len: 13; j_gene: TRBJ1-5; CDR3aa: CASSLEGPQPQHF; CDR3nt: TGTGCCAGCAGCTTAGAAGGCCCTCAGCCCCAGCATTTT
abundance: NA; d_gene: NA; v_gene: TRBV5-1; len: 15; j_gene: TRBJ2-5; CDR3aa: CASSPGPTIQETQYF; CDR3nt: TGCGCCAGCAGCCCCGGGCCTACCATTCAAGAGACCCAGTACTTC
abundance: NA; d_gene: NA; v_gene: TRBV29-1; len: 13; j_gene: TRBJ1-1; CDR3aa: CSVCVGGITEAFF; CDR3nt: TGCAGCGTTTGCGTAGGGGGAATCACTGAAGCTTTCTTT
abundance: few; d_gene: NA; v_gene: TRBV9; len: 13; j_gene: TRBJ2-7; CDR3aa: CASSPQVTYEQYF; CDR3nt: TGTGCCAGCAGCCCCCAGGTAACCTACGAGCAGTACTTC
abundance: once; d_gene: TRBD1; v_gene: TRBV7-9; len: 20; j_gene: TRBJ2-5; CDR3aa: CASSLAPIQGAKGNYQPQYF; CDR3nt: TGTGCCAGCAGCTTAGCCCCCATTCAGGGGGCGAAGGGGAACTATCAGCCCCAGTACTTC
abundance: once; d_gene: NA; v_gene: TRBV5-4; len: 17; j_gene: TRBJ1-4; CDR3aa: CASSTLGQTATNEKLFF; CDR3nt: TGTGCCAGCAGCACCTTAGGACAGACGGCAACTAATGAAAAACTGTTTTTT
abundance: many; d_gene: TRBD1; v_gene: TRBV29-1; len: 11; j_gene: TRBJ2-7; CDR3aa: CSIQGEDEQYF; CDR3nt: TGCAGCATCCAGGGGGAAGACGAGCAGTACTTC
abundance: NA; d_gene: NA; v_gene: TRBV19; len: 15; j_gene: TRBJ1-4; CDR3aa: CASSLPPPGHEKLFF; CDR3nt: TGTGCCAGTAGTCTACCCCCTCCGGGGCACGAAAAGCTGTTTTTT
abundance: many; d_gene: NA; v_gene: TRBV4-1; len: 16; j_gene: TRBJ2-5; CDR3aa: CASSHPTRRHPETQYF; CDR3nt: TGCGCCAGCAGCCACCCGACTCGCCGCCATCCAGAGACCCAGTACTTC
abundance: NA; d_gene: TRBD1; v_gene: TRBV11-3; len: 17; j_gene: TRBJ2-2; CDR3aa: CASSPGQGARGTGELFF; CDR3nt: TGTGCCAGCAGCCCGGGACAGGGGGCGCGAGGCACCGGGGAGCTGTTTTTT
abundance: NA; d_gene: TRBD1; v_gene: TRBV2; len: 15; j_gene: TRBJ1-1; CDR3aa: CASSKEGQENTEAFF; CDR3nt: TGTGCCAGCAGCAAGGAAGGACAGGAGAACACTGAAGCTTTCTTT
abundance: many; d_gene: NA; v_gene: TRBV5-1; len: 15; j_gene: TRBJ1-1; CDR3aa: CASSLYGGTGTEAFF; CDR3nt: TGCGCCAGCAGCTTATACGGGGGCACGGGGACTGAAGCTTTCTTT
abundance: many; d_gene: TRBD2; v_gene: TRBV19; len: 15; j_gene: TRBJ2-7; CDR3aa: CASSIIAGESHEQYF; CDR3nt: TGTGCCAGTAGTATTATAGCGGGAGAGTCCCACGAGCAGTACTTC
abundance: NA; d_gene: TRBD1; v_gene: TRBV28; len: 15; j_gene: TRBJ1-5; CDR3aa: CASSFGGQGAQPQHF; CDR3nt: TGTGCCAGCAGTTTCGGAGGACAGGGGGCTCAGCCCCAGCATTTT
abundance: many; d_gene: NA; v_gene: TRBV12-3/TRBV12-4; len: 13; j_gene: TRBJ1-4; CDR3aa: CASSLLAAEKLFF; CDR3nt: TGTGCCAGCAGTTTATTGGCAGCCGAAAAACTGTTTTTT
abundance: once; d_gene: NA; v_gene: TRBV7-9; len: 16; j_gene: TRBJ1-3; CDR3aa: CASNTAWGETGNTIYF; CDR3nt: TGTGCCAGCAACACCGCGTGGGGGGAAACTGGAAACACCATATATTTT
abundance: NA; d_gene: TRBD2; v_gene: TRBV29-1; len: 15; j_gene: TRBJ2-7; CDR3aa: CSVASGTSGRYEQYF; CDR3nt: TGCAGCGTCGCCTCCGGGACTAGCGGGAGGTACGAGCAGTACTTC
abundance: many; d_gene: TRBD2; v_gene: TRBV6-5; len: 15; j_gene: TRBJ2-7; CDR3aa: CASSYGSGRSWEQYF; CDR3nt: TGTGCCAGCAGTTACGGGAGCGGGAGAAGTTGGGAGCAGTACTTC
abundance: NA; d_gene: TRBD2; v_gene: TRBV25-1; len: 18; j_gene: TRBJ2-5; CDR3aa: CASSERLAGSAAQETQYF; CDR3nt: TGTGCCAGCAGTGAACGACTAGCGGGCAGCGCTGCTCAAGAGACCCAGTACTTC
abundance: many; d_gene: NA; v_gene: TRBV7-3; len: 14; j_gene: TRBJ2-7; CDR3aa: CASSLRQGAYEQYF; CDR3nt: TGTGCCAGCAGCTTACGGCAGGGAGCCTACGAGCAGTACTTC
abundance: NA; d_gene: NA; v_gene: TRBV29-1; len: 11; j_gene: TRBJ2-5; CDR3aa: CSGQTQETQYF; CDR3nt: TGCAGCGGACAGACCCAAGAGACCCAGTACTTC
abundance: many; d_gene: NA; v_gene: TRBV11-2; len: 16; j_gene: TRBJ2-2; CDR3aa: CASSLHAGSNTGELFF; CDR3nt: TGTGCCAGCAGCTTACATGCAGGGTCGAACACCGGGGAGCTGTTTTTT
abundance: NA; d_gene: TRBD1; v_gene: TRBV7-2; len: 15; j_gene: TRBJ2-5; CDR3aa: CASSLRTGAEKTQYF; CDR3nt: TGTGCCAGCAGCCTACGGACAGGGGCTGAAAAGACCCAGTACTTC
abundance: NA; d_gene: TRBD1; v_gene: TRBV24-1; len: 15; j_gene: TRBJ1-2; CDR3aa: CATSDPGTGIYGYTF; CDR3nt: TGTGCCACCAGTGACCCCGGGACAGGGATCTATGGCTACACCTTC
abundance: NA; d_gene: NA; v_gene: TRBV25-1; len: 13; j_gene: TRBJ2-7; CDR3aa: CASSGNIAYEQYF; CDR3nt: TGTGCCAGCAGTGGGAACATTGCCTACGAGCAGTACTTC
abundance: NA; d_gene: TRBD2; v_gene: TRBV10-3; len: 15; j_gene: TRBJ2-5; CDR3aa: CAISEGLAGQETQYF; CDR3nt: TGTGCCATCAGTGAGGGACTAGCGGGACAAGAGACCCAGTACTTC
abundance: NA; d_gene: NA; v_gene: TRBV12-3/TRBV12-4; len: 15; j_gene: TRBJ2-6; CDR3aa: CASIKTSSGANVLTF; CDR3nt: TGTGCCAGCATCAAAACCAGCTCTGGGGCCAACGTCCTGACTTTC
abundance: NA; d_gene: NA; v_gene: TRBV11-2; len: 13; j_gene: TRBJ1-5; CDR3aa: CASSFRGLEPQHF; CDR3nt: TGTGCCAGCAGCTTCCGGGGCTTGGAGCCCCAGCATTTT
abundance: NA; d_gene: TRBD1; v_gene: TRBV15; len: 15; j_gene: TRBJ1-5; CDR3aa: CATSTRGPSNQPQHF; CDR3nt: TGTGCCACCAGCACCAGGGGGCCGAGCAATCAGCCCCAGCATTTT
abundance: few; d_gene: TRBD1; v_gene: TRBV28; len: 15; j_gene: TRBJ1-3; CDR3aa: CASSPGDRAGNTIYF; CDR3nt: TGTGCCAGCAGTCCCGGGGACAGGGCTGGAAACACCATATATTTT
abundance: NA; d_gene: TRBD1; v_gene: TRBV15; len: 16; j_gene: TRBJ2-7; CDR3aa: CATSRVTGTGGGEQYF; CDR3nt: TGTGCCACCAGCAGAGTAACCGGGACAGGGGGCGGCGAGCAGTACTTC
abundance: many; d_gene: TRBD2; v_gene: TRBV6-5; len: 16; j_gene: TRBJ2-7; CDR3aa: CASSYAGLAGANEQYF; CDR3nt: TGTGCCAGCAGTTACGCCGGACTAGCGGGAGCCAACGAGCAGTACTTC
abundance: NA; d_gene: TRBD1; v_gene: TRBV6-6; len: 14; j_gene: TRBJ1-1; CDR3aa: CASKGQGAVLEAFF; CDR3nt: TGTGCCAGCAAAGGACAGGGGGCGGTTCTTGAGGCTTTCTTT
abundance: once; d_gene: NA; v_gene: TRBV10-3; len: 12; j_gene: TRBJ2-1; CDR3aa: CAISETPDEQFF; CDR3nt: TGTGCCATCAGTGAGACCCCCGATGAGCAGTTCTTC
abundance: NA; d_gene: NA; v_gene: TRBV20-1; len: 13; j_gene: TRBJ2-5; CDR3aa: CSGRDGYQETQYF; CDR3nt: TGCAGTGGGCGGGACGGGTACCAAGAGACCCAGTACTTC
abundance: many; d_gene: NA; v_gene: TRBV19; len: 11; j_gene: TRBJ2-2; CDR3aa: CASYSYGELFF; CDR3nt: TGTGCCAGTTACTCGTACGGGGAGCTGTTTTTT
abundance: many; d_gene: NA; v_gene: TRBV5-6; len: 16; j_gene: TRBJ2-2; CDR3aa: CASSLALVVDTGELFF; CDR3nt: TGTGCCAGCAGCTTGGCCCTGGTCGTCGACACCGGGGAGCTGTTTTTT
abundance: NA; d_gene: NA; v_gene: TRBV12-3/TRBV12-4; len: 15; j_gene: TRBJ2-5; CDR3aa: CASSPGGRTQETQYF; CDR3nt: TGTGCCAGCAGCCCTGGGGGGAGGACCCAAGAGACCCAGTACTTC
abundance: NA; d_gene: NA; v_gene: TRBV28; len: 14; j_gene: TRBJ1-4; CDR3aa: CASSRVATNEKLFF; CDR3nt: TGTGCCAGCAGTCGGGTAGCAACTAATGAAAAACTGTTTTTT